This T cell receptor (beta chain) appears in the sequencing data of a study of early T cells in non-severe SARS-CoV-2 infection. Study in general: The input, bulk RNA from unsorted whole blood, was sequenced, and chains were unpaired.

The CDR3 has 12 amino acids. Per germline, CDR1 SQVTM and CDR2 ANQGSEA. V lost 3 bases to trimming and J lost 4 bases, with 9 bases between them. Study-wide findings and caveats: Using VDJdb, the matching emphasized anti-spike CD8 responses while missing private and CD4 specificities.

Unique molecular identifier tags were affixed to discrete cDNA molecules. TCRdb reprocessed the 5' RACE reads with MiXCR, giving one entry per CDR3 protein. Altogether roughly 69,000 distinct CDR3 sequences are present, roughly 9% being singletons, with the ten largest covering around an eighth. This clonotype was detected many times. The antigen remains unidentified. The sequence came from an adult who was a healthcare worker with PCR-confirmed SARS-CoV-2 infection or an uninfected control (not recorded which). The material sequenced was whole blood, taken at baseline. V is TRBV29-1 and J is TRBJ1-2; D is unclear. CDR3 loop: CSVEGALYGYTF. The CDR3 DNA sequence: TGCAGCGTTGAGGGAGCACTCTATGGCTACACCTTC. Filled out from reference TRBV29-1 and TRBJ1-2, the complete variable domain reads SAVISQKPSRDICQRGTSLTIQCQVDSQVTMMFWYRQQPGQSLTLIATANQGSEATYESGFVIDKFPISRPNLTFSTLTVSNMSPEDSSIYLCSVEGALYGYTFGSGTRLTVV.